The clone carrying this T cell receptor (beta chain) was detected ten times or more. The source of the sample is a study of early T cells in non-severe SARS-CoV-2 infection. Germline V CDR1 and CDR2: MNHEY, SMNVEV (reference sequence). V shed 7 bases and J 5 bases; nucleotides not matched to a gene: 16. CDR3 size: 16 residues. Attachment of unique molecular identifiers was made to individual cDNA molecules. TCRdb called the 5' RACE reads again in MiXCR, with one record for every CDR3 protein. The sample includes under 85,000 distinct CDR3 sequences, approximately 14% of them seen just once. The specimen comprised whole blood, sampled at baseline. V is TRBV27 and J is TRBJ2-7; TRBD1 matches at 8 bases. The TCR was taken from an adult who was a healthcare worker with PCR-confirmed SARS-CoV-2 infection or an uninfected control (not recorded which). This CDR3 reads CASIPLGDRGLHEQYF. In DNA, the CDR3 is TGTGCCAGCATCCCCCTGGGTGACAGGGGTCTCCACGAGCAGTACTTC.